Listed here is a single T cell receptor (beta chain). Its antigen is not known. This specimen comes from a study of blood T cells in healthy people across ages. Study-level background: Through template switching, about one barcoded beta molecule was captured per two T cells, as measured in model experiments. Study outcomes and limitations: Changes seen in expanded clonotypes were possibly confounded by donor CMV status left unknown. Naive and antigen-experienced cells could not be conclusively compared, given unsorted PBMCs.

Each sample provided at least 6 micrograms of extracted total RNA. Combining a sample-barcoded 5' primer with a J-beta primer mix, a second PCR ran for 7 to 11 cycles. TCRdb ran MiXCR on the 5' RACE reads and lists one entry per CDR3 protein. The sample gives 850,000 to 1,100,000 distinct CDR3 sequences, 30% to 40% of which show up once; 10% to 15% is in the top ten. The CDR3 sequence is 14 residues long. Germline V gene lookup returns CDR1 MNHEY and CDR2 SVGEGT. V was clipped by 2 bases and J by 8 bases, with 13 bases between them. The TCR sequence derives from a young man in good health. The sequenced material came from blood. The chain employs TRBV6-2 or TRBV6-3 and TRBJ2-1; no clear D gene. The CDR3 nucleotides read TGTGCCAGCAGTTACGCGTTTAGTCGAGATGAGCAGTTCTTC. Translated, it gives CASSYAFSRDEQFF.